One sample yielded the 13 T cell receptor beta chains listed below, sequenced in a study of T cell responses to AZD1222 COVID-19 vaccine. Data came from immunoSEQ multiplex PCR; TCRdb stores just in-frame clones and leaves some out. This sample carries 80,000 to 95,000 clones, roughly 86% of them seen once, and the ten largest clones take about 7%. Sequenced material: peripheral blood, taken 28 days after the second AZD1222 dose. Receptors were obtained from an adult who received the AZD1222 COVID-19 vaccine.

V and J are TRBV3-1 (or the pseudogene TRBV3-2) and TRBJ2-3; 8 bases match TRBD2. CDR3 size: 16 residues. Germline values: CDR1 LGHDT, CDR2 YNNKEL (reference sequence). V lost 0 bases and J lost 8; bases outside the gene matches: 10. CDR3: CASSQDGAGAGATQYF. CDR3 DNA: TGTGCCAGCAGCCAAGACGGGGCGGGAGCGGGGGCTACGCAGTATTTT.

The gene calls are TRBV3-1 (or the pseudogene TRBV3-2) and TRBJ2-2; no definite D call. Germline V gives CDR1 LGHDT, CDR2 YNNKEL (reference sequence). Trimming stripped 6 bases from V and 2 bases from J, with 13 bases between. This CDR3 is built from 15 residues. The CDR3 loop is CASRRLFPNTGELFF. For the CDR3, the DNA is TGTGCCAGCAGGCGACTTTTCCCAAACACCGGGGAGCTGTTTTTT.

The rearrangement joins TRBV18 to TRBJ2-2; a weak D match, TRBD1 (6 bases). V shed 6 bases and J shed 6 bases, with 8 bases lying between them. The CDR3 is 12 amino acids. Germline loops: CDR1 KGHSH, CDR2 LQKENI. DNA for the CDR3: TGTGCCAGCTCGAACAGGGCCGGGGAGCTGTTTTTT. This codes for CASSNRAGELFF.

The rearrangement links TRBV5-5 to TRBJ2-7, with TRBD2 identical over 8 bases. CDR3 length equals 15 residues. The trim removed 0 bases at V and 4 bases at J, leaving 6 bases unmatched. CDR1 and CDR2 from the germline V gene are SGHKS and YYEKEE (reference sequence). CDR3 loop: CASSLVTSGYYEQYF. The CDR3 coding sequence is TGTGCCAGCAGCTTGGTAACTAGCGGCTATTACGAGCAGTACTTC.

The chain couples TRBV7-9 to TRBJ2-1, with D possibly being TRBD2 (5 bases). The V gene lost 1 base and the J gene lost 6 bases, with 7 bases spanning the gap. Germline V gene sequence: CDR1 SEHNR, CDR2 FQNEAQ (reference sequence). The CDR3 runs to 13 residues. The CDR3 coding sequence is TGTGCCAGCAGCTTAGTCGGAGGCAATGAGCAGTTCTTC. The encoded protein is CASSLVGGNEQFF.

The chain is built from TRBV5-1 and TRBJ2-3, with no clear D. CDR1 is SGHRS, CDR2 YFSETQ, per germline. V was clipped by 3 bases and J by 2 bases, with 4 bases between them. The CDR3 consists of 12 residues. The CDR3 DNA reads as TGCGCCAGCAGCTCTACCACAGATACGCAGTATTTT. This gives the protein CASSSTTDTQYF.

The CDR3 region is CASSQGDRGSKQYF. The DNA for the CDR3 is TGCGCCAGCAGCCAAGGGGACAGGGGTTCAAAGCAGTACTTC. The chain is built from TRBV4-1 and TRBJ2-7, with 10 bases that match TRBD1. The CDR3 consists of 14 residues. Per the germline V gene, CDR1 is MGHRA and CDR2 is YSYEKL. With V trimmed by 1 base and J by 8 bases, 5 bases remained unmatched.

This clone was detected once. This chain connects TRBV27 to TRBJ2-1; TRBD1 aligns across 8 bases. The CDR3 has 17 amino acids. Unmatched junction bases numbered 8, after V lost 2 bases and J lost 2 bases. In germline, CDR1 is MNHEY, CDR2 SMNVEV (reference sequence). The CDR3 nucleotides are TGTGCCAGCAGTTTAGGATATGGACAGGGCGCCTACAATGAGCAGTTCTTC. Protein: CASSLGYGQGAYNEQFF.

V gene TRBV2 combines with J gene TRBJ2-1, with D unresolved. The CDR3 sequence is 16 residues long. Germline lookup yields CDR1 SNHLY and CDR2 FYNNEI. The V end was cut by 0 bases, the J end by 5 bases, with 14 bases between. The CDR3 DNA reads as TGTGCCAGCAGTGAAGCGGGTCTCGTGTTTCACAATGAGCAGTTCTTC. It specifies CASSEAGLVFHNEQFF.

This chain joins TRBV4-1 and TRBJ2-7; D might be TRBD1 or TRBD2, each matching 6 bases. CDR3 length: 16 residues. The germline gives CDR1 MGHRA, CDR2 YSYEKL. Trimming took 2 bases from V and 2 from J, leaving 16 bases between them. This chain's CDR3 is CASSQRYEGGAYEQYF. The CDR3 DNA reads TGCGCCAGCAGCCAACGGTATGAGGGGGGAGCCTACGAGCAGTACTTC.

The chain couples TRBV15 to TRBJ1-4; D ambiguous. With 0 bases removed from V and 11 bases from J, the gap between germline ends came to 10 bases. The CDR3 is 13 amino acids. Germline CDR1 LNHNV, CDR2 YYDKDF (reference sequence). CDR3 sequence: CATSRDPARKLFF. The DNA of the CDR3 is TGTGCCACCAGCAGAGATCCGGCTCGGAAACTGTTTTTT.

The chain employs TRBV6-5 and TRBJ2-3; D remains unclear. Trimming shortened V by 7 bases and J by 5 bases, and 13 bases separated the two germline ends. The V gene's germline CDR1 is MNHEY and CDR2 SVGAGI. The CDR3 covers 13 residues. CDR3 DNA: TGTGCCAGCACCTGGGGTCATCAAGATACGCAGTATTTT. Encoded protein: CASTWGHQDTQYF.

The rearrangement uses TRBV9 and TRBJ1-1; D remains unclear. Germline CDR1 is SGDLS and CDR2 is YYNGEE. Trimming took 0 bases from V and 1 from J, leaving 10 bases between them. CDR3 length: 15 amino acids. The CDR3 sequence is CASSVGAGRNTEAFF. The CDR3, as DNA: TGTGCCAGCAGCGTAGGCGCAGGCCGGAACACTGAAGCTTTCTTT. Supplemented by reference TRBV9 and TRBJ1-1, the full variable domain reads DSGVTQTPKHLITATGQRVTLRCSPRSGDLSVYWYQQSLDQGLQFLIQYYNGEERAKGNILERFSAQQFPDLHSELNLSSLELGDSALYFCASSVGAGRNTEAFFGQGTRLTVV.